This T cell receptor (beta chain) is from a study of blood T cell repertoires in COVID-19. Looking at the study overall: Spain, Italy and the United States supplied samples that represented acute and convalescent COVID-19. From T cells, B-cell-depleted T cells, or PBMCs came the material, which was cDNA or gDNA.

CDR1 and CDR2 (germline): SGHTA, FQGNSA. V trimming: 8 bases; J trimming: 9 bases; junction bases outside the gene matches: 4. The length of the CDR3 is 13 residues. Authors' analysis steps: Amplification with reference gene primers provided the estimates of nucleated cell counts. Profiling relied on immunoSEQ multiplex PCR, and the TCRdb table lists in-frame clones only, not all of them. That table supplies the V and J calls and clone size; D and trimming were determined from the DNA. There are about 26,000 clones in the sample; approximately 84% occur only once, and around half lies in the top ten.

Sequencing input: peripheral blood. The rearrangement joins TRBV7-2 to TRBJ2-1; TRBD2 matches at 13 bases. The origin of this receptor is a man between 50 and 59 years old with active or convalescent COVID-19. The CDR3 loop is CASGLAGVSEQFF. CDR3 in DNA: TGTGCCAGCGGACTAGCGGGAGTGAGTGAGCAGTTCTTC.